This T cell receptor beta chain was sequenced during a study of shared clonotypes between healthy human individuals (dated by TCRdb to about 2020). Describing the broader study: The cohort included three men and a couple of women between 18 and 49 years of age. Libraries were prepared and TCR repertoires were sequenced by different laboratories using diverse techniques, in order to increase sequencing depth and limit assay-specific biases. To estimate repertoire size and how much clonotypes are shared between individuals, the study performed deep sequencing of blood TCR repertoires from roughly five healthy adults. Between about 0.85 and 9.5 billion PBMCs per donor were obtained by leukapheresis. For each donor, three plates each were used for CD4 naive and CD4 memory, two plates were used for CD8 naive, and one plate was used for CD8 memory. Overall study results and their limits: Only blood was sampled, and tissue TCR repertoires likely differ from those in blood. Clonotypes shared by all four sorted-subset donors showed higher generation probabilities than non-shared clonotypes. Across a few donors, roughly 5.4% of naive CD4, roughly 3.4% of naive CD8, approximately 2.5% of memory CD4, and approximately 0.4% of memory CD8 clonotypes were shared. Even with the large sequencing depth, rarefaction of the sorted-subset datasets indicated that sequencing was incomplete. Pairwise subsampling indicated that sequencing depth was expected to affect the degree of clonotype sharing among donors. Because the study included only a small number of donors, the genetic and exposure-history diversity represented was limited. Naive subsets generally had larger estimated clonotype richness than memory subsets did.

The CDR3 measures 13 amino acids from cysteine to phenylalanine. Of all the DNA, just the CDR3 is kept, 39 bases in frame from base 1. V is reduced by 6 bases and J by 1 base, leaving a spacing of 8 bases between them. Per the germline V gene (reference sequence), MNHEY is the CDR1 and SMNVEV is the CDR2. CD8 naive samples were obtained by positive selection for CCR7 among CD45RO-negative cells, yielding a CD45RA+CCR7+ population from which TemRA cells were excluded. Donors were healthy HIV-negative adults with no recently reported acute infections or vaccinations. Every donor was a Caucasian adult living in Nashville, Tennessee, USA. Blood was collected by leukapheresis, and PBMCs were isolated by Ficoll-Histopaque density gradient centrifugation and then cryopreserved in liquid nitrogen vapor phase. Purity and quantity of every magnetically sorted T cell population were checked by analytical flow cytometry. Genomic DNA was isolated from every sorted fraction and measured by UV absorbance on a Nanodrop 2000c.

Using the deep immunoSEQ assay, multiplex PCR amplified TCR CDR3 regions from genomic DNA. Extracted genomic DNA from each cell subset was distributed evenly across all wells of several immunoSEQ 96-well plates, and each plate was treated as a replicate. For sorted subsets, approximately 190 ng of genomic DNA, equivalent to 30,000 or so T cell genomes, went into each replicate PCR. Purified libraries were measured with a Qubit 3.0 fluorometer, size-checked on a Bioanalyzer 2100, and measured again with the KAPA Library Quantification kit. Every immunoSEQ 96-well plate was sequenced on a dedicated single-read 150-cycle Illumina NextSeq 550 flow cell. The published analysis was carried out like this. Because only junctional sequences without quality scores were contained in the immunoSEQ output, filtering matching that applied to full-length reads could not be performed. Sequences were annotated with PyIR, a Python wrapper for IgBLAST v1.9, using IMGT germline references to assign V/J genes and CDR3. Reads were filtered out if the reads had weak V/J assignments (E-value above 1e-6), no CDR3, stop codons, out-of-frame junctions, or ambiguous translated residues. A V3J clonotype was defined by an identical inferred V gene, J gene, and CDR3 amino acid sequence. Percentage overlap between repertoires was calculated by dividing the number of shared unique clonotypes by the size of the smaller repertoire. Richness of each repertoire was evaluated using RTK rarefaction, the Chao1 estimator, and Recon v2.1 estimates of unobserved clonotypes. For all TCRbeta clonotypes obtained by the gDNA method from a handful of donors, generation probabilities were computed with OLGA. TCRdb stores this immuneACCESS table with in-frame sequences only. Part of the clones is absent; in the studies checked, under half of the shortfall reflects unresolved V genes, and no reason is known for the rest. V and J calls and clone size are those listed in that table; D and trimming were worked out from the DNA. Here the sample has 660,000 or so clones; approximately 96% occur a single time. 0.11% of the sample belongs to the ten largest clones.

In regard to this clone: Its antigen remains undetermined. Qualities for individual bases were not recorded, and no much larger clone is one base off.

Sequencing was performed on naive CD8+ T cells sorted from blood. The sample's cell subset or site, from its label and the paper: CD45RA+CCR7+. The source is a woman under 40 in good health. The chain links TRBV27 with TRBJ2-3, with the D gene not confidently named. The DNA reads TGTGCCAGCAGGCCGTTGGGCACAGATACGCAGTATTTT. This translates into CASRPLGTDTQYF.